The subject of this entry is one T cell receptor beta chain. The record originates from a study of blood T cell repertoires in COVID-19. Sequenced by immunoSEQ multiplex PCR; TCRdb stores in-frame clones only, minus some. The table records some 500,000 clones, less than 90% of them present only once. Source material: peripheral blood. This receptor was identified in a woman between 45 and 60 years old with COVID-19, enrolled during active disease.

Written as DNA, the CDR3 is TGTGCCAGTAGTCCTATTAGCGGGTCTTACAATGAGCAGTTCTTC. Protein product: CASSPISGSYNEQFF. V gene TRBV19 combines with J gene TRBJ2-1; 7 bases fit TRBD2. This CDR3 has 15 amino acids. Unmatched junction bases numbered 8, after V lost 5 bases and J lost 4 bases. Germline assignment: CDR1 LNHDA and CDR2 SQIVND (reference sequence).